This T cell receptor beta chain emerged from a study of T cell clonotyping in hematopoietic cell transplantation. The method was immunoSEQ multiplex PCR; TCRdb's version includes in-frame clones alone and lacks a portion of them. The repertoire holds 15,000 or so clones, with 70% to 90% as singletons. Notes on the study in general: Few recipient clonotypes overlapped donors; over 95% were de novo at given depth. Graft donor and pretransplant recipient Inverse Simpson Index values predicted broader posttransplant TCR diversity.

Turning to this clone: The antigen remains unidentified.

Germline V lookup: CDR1 MNHEY, CDR2 SVGAGI. Losses at the gene ends were 2 bases for V and 2 bases for J; bases not matched to a gene: 5. The CDR3 has 16 residues. Specimen: peripheral blood mononuclear cells. The receptor's source is a woman aged 40 to 50 in good health. Some clones in this sample may be carry-over from other donors' samples. The V call is TRBV6-5, the J call TRBJ2-5; 10 positions agree with TRBD2. CDR3 nucleotides: TGTGCCAGCAGTTACATTAGCGGGAGGACTCAAGAGACCCAGTACTTC. As protein: CASSYISGRTQETQYF.